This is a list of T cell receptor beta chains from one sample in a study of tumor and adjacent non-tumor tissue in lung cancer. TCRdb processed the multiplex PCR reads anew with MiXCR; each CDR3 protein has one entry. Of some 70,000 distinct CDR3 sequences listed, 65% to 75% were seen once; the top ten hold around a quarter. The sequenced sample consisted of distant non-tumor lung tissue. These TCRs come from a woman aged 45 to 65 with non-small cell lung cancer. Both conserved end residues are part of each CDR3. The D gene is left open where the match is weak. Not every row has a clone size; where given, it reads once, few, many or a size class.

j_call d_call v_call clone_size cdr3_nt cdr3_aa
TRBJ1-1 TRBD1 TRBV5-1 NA TGCGCCAGCAGCTTGGAACCCCTTGGGGGACAGGGTAATTGGAGGAACACTGAAGCTTTCTTT CASSLEPLGGQGNWRNTEAFF
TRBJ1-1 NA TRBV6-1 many TGTGCCAGCAGTGGGGTCAATCATAAGACTGAAGCTTTCTTT CASSGVNHKTEAFF
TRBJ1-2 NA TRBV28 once TGTGCCAGTAGTTGGGTCAGTCGTGGCTACTCCTTC CASSWVSRGYSF
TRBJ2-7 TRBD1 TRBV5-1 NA TGCGCCAGCAGCGCGGGACAGGGGGCGTCACTAGGCGAGCAGTACTTC CASSAGQGASLGEQYF
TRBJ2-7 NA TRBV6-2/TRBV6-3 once TGTGCCAGTAGTCACTCGAAAGCGGTGGAGCAGTACTTC CASSHSKAVEQYF
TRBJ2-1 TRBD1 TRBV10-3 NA TGTGTCATCAGGGCCGGGACAGGATCCTACAATGAGCAGTTCTTC CVIRAGTGSYNEQFF
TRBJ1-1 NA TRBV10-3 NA TGTGTCATCACTGAGAACCAGGGCACTGAAGTTTTCTTT CVITENQGTEVFF
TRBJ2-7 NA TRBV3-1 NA TGTGCCAGCAGCCCAACCAGGAGCTGGAACTCCTACGAGCAGTACTTC CASSPTRSWNSYEQYF
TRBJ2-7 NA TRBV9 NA TGTGCCAGCAGCGTAGTCGTTAGCGGCGAGCAGTACTTC CASSVVVSGEQYF
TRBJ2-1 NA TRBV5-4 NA TGTTCCAGCAGCCCCAAGACAGCCTACAATGAGCAGTTCTTC CSSSPKTAYNEQFF
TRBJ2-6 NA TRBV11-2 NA TGTGCCAGCAGCTTAAATGGACGGGCAAACTCTGGGGCCAACGTCCTGACTTTC CASSLNGRANSGANVLTF
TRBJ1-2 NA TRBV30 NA TGTGGCTGGAGTCCTGGGGGCGCTCCTAACTATGGCTACACCTTC CGWSPGGAPNYGYTF
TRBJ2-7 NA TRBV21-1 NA TGTGCCAGCAGCAAAGGGGCAGGGTGTTTC CASSKGAGCF
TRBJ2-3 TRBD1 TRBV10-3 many TGTGCCATCAGTGTGGACAGGGGGCAAGATACGCAGTATTTT CAISVDRGQDTQYF
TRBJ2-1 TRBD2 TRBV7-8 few TGTGCCAGCAGCCGACTAGCGGGAGGATACAATGAGCAGTTCTTC CASSRLAGGYNEQFF
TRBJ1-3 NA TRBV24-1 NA TGTGCCACCAGTGACCCTCAAAGCTCTGGAAACACCATATATTTT CATSDPQSSGNTIYF
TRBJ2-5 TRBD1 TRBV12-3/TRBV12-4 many TGTGCCAGCATTCCGGACAGGGGTGAGACCCAGTACTTC CASIPDRGETQYF
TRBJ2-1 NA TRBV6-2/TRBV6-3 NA TGTGCCAGCAGTCCCTTATACAGTCCTTTTTGGAATGAGCAGTTCTTC CASSPLYSPFWNEQFF
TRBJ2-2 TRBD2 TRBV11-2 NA TGTGCCAGCAGCTCCGCGGGAGGGCCACGGACCGGGGAGCTGTCATTT CASSSAGGPRTGELSF
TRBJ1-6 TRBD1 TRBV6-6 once TGTGCCTGCGGTGACAGAACAGGGGGAGGTTCACCCCTCCACTTT CACGDRTGGGSPLHF
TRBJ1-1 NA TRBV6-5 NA TGTGCCAGCAGCCTGAAGGGGTACACTGAAGCTTTCTTT CASSLKGYTEAFF
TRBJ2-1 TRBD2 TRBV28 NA TGTGCCAGCAGTTTATCCGGGAGGGTTAATGAGCAGTTCTTC CASSLSGRVNEQFF
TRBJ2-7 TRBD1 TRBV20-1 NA TGCAGTGCTAGTAGTAAGGGGACAGGCCACGAGCAGCACTTC CSASSKGTGHEQHF
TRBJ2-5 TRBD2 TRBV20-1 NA TGCAGTGCTATAGGACTAGCGGGAGCTGGTGAGACCCAGTACTTC CSAIGLAGAGETQYF
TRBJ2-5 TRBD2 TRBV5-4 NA TGTGCCAGCAGCTTGGGAGCACTAGCGGGAGAAGAGACCCAGTACTTC CASSLGALAGEETQYF
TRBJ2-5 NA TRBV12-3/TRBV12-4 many TGTGCCAGCAGTTTAAGGGCAAAAGAGACCCAGTACTTC CASSLRAKETQYF